One T cell receptor beta chain is described in this entry. These data are taken from a study of shared clonotypes between healthy human individuals. The assay was immunoSEQ multiplex PCR, and TCRdb's table has in-frame clones only and misses some. This sample has around 1.1 million clones, with around 78% found just once. Trimming removed 5 bases from V and 2 bases from J; junction bases left unmatched: 2. Germline assignment: CDR1 KGHSH and CDR2 LQKENI. There are 13 residues in the CDR3. The V gene is TRBV18, the J gene TRBJ2-5, with TRBD2 matching over 7 bases. Sample: memory CD4+ T cells from PBMCs. Subset denoted: CD45RA-negative fraction. The TCR was taken from a man aged 18 to 29 in good health. Some clones in this sample may be carry-over from other donors' samples. The CDR3 bases are TGTGCCAGCTCAGCTAGCGGACAAGAGACCCAGTACTTC. Its protein is CASSASGQETQYF. Filled out from reference TRBV18 and TRBJ2-5, the complete variable domain reads NAGVMQNPRHLVRRRGQEARLRCSPMKGHSHVYWYRQLPEEGLKFMVYLQKENIIDESGMPKERFSAEFPKEGPSILRIQQVVRGDSAAYFCASSASGQETQYFGPGTRLLVL.